The subject of this entry is one TCR beta chain. Its specificity is not known. The CDR3 covers 14 residues. Looked up from germline, CDR1 is MNHEY and CDR2 is SMNVEV (reference sequence). The V end was cut by 8 bases, the J end by 4 bases, with 15 bases between. The repertoire was sequenced with immunoSEQ multiplex PCR; TCRdb's copy has only in-frame clones and lacks some. This table has about 360,000 clones, 70% to 90% appearing once. The data stem from a study of cytomegalovirus exposure and HLA in healthy donors. Study outcomes and limitations: It was found in a later analysis that first-cohort TCR clusters tended to co-occur in the 120 validation repertoires. Published work reported that the classifier diagnosed cytomegalovirus status with high specificity and sensitivity. Three chains tied to CMV proved CMV antigen-specific in vitro.

The material sequenced was PBMCs. The source of this sequence is a woman aged 18-29 years in good health and CMV-seronegative. This chain links TRBV27 with TRBJ2-1, with D tentatively TRBD2 (6 bases). Written as DNA, the CDR3 is TGTGCCAGCTACAAACTCGGGGGTTACAATGAGCAGTTCTTC. Translated: CASYKLGGYNEQFF.